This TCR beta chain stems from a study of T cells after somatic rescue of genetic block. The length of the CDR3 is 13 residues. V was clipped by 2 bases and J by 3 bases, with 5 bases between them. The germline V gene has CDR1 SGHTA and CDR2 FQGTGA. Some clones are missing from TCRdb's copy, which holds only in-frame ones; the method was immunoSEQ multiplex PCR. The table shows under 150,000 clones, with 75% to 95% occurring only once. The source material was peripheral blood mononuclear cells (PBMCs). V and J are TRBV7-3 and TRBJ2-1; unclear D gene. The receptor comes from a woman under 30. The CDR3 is CASSLQSYNEQFF. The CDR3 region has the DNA TGTGCCAGCAGCTTACAGAGCTACAATGAGCAGTTCTTC.